The present T cell receptor (beta chain) was sequenced within a study of T cells in Graves' hyperthyroidism and ophthalmopathy. Orbital computed tomography and thyroid ultrasound, together with serum TRAb and thyroxine and clinical symptoms, were used for diagnoses. Concerning this clonotype itself: Its antigen is undetermined.

Study-level points and caveats: Within blood appeared most thyroid clonotypes that had expanded above 0.001.

Researchers took RNA transcripts and amplified the TCR beta CDR3 regions from them. TCR CDR3 underwent first-round RT-PCR with the HTBI primer set. TCRdb independently ran MiXCR on the multiplex PCR reads; one entry per CDR3 protein. Among 660,000 or so distinct CDR3 sequences listed, about 45% were seen once. The ends lost 2 bases at V and 6 bases at J; junction bases unmatched: 10. Germline V CDR1 and CDR2: SEHNR, FQNEAQ (reference sequence). CDR3 length: 16 amino acids. The specimen sequenced was peripheral blood or thyroid tissue (not recorded which). The genes are TRBV7-9 and TRBJ2-7, with 10 positions matching TRBD2. This TCR was sampled from an adult man with Graves' disease, either hyperthyroidism or ophthalmopathy (not recorded which). The CDR3 protein is CASSLSGLAGDSEQYF. CDR3 nucleotide sequence: TGTGCCAGCAGCTTAAGTGGGCTAGCGGGAGACTCCGAGCAGTACTTC.